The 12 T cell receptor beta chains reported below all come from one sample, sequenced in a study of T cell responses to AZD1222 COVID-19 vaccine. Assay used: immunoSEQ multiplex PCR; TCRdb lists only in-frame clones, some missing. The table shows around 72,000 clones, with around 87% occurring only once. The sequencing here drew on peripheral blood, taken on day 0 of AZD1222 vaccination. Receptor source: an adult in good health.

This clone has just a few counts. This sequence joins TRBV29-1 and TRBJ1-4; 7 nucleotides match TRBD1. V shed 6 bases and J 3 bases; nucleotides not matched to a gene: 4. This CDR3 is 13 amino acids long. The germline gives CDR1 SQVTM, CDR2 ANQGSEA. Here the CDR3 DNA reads TGCAGCGTAGGGGACAGCCCTAATGAAAAACTGTTTTTT. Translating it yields CSVGDSPNEKLFF.

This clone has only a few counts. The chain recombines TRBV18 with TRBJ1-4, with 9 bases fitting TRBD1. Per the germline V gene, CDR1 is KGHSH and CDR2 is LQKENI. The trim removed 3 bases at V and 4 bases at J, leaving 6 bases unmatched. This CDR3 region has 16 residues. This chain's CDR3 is CASSPTRGQGNEKLFF. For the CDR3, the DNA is TGTGCCAGCTCACCTACTCGGGGACAGGGTAATGAAAAACTGTTTTTT. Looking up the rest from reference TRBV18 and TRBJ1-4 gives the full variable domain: NAGVMQNPRHLVRRRGQEARLRCSPMKGHSHVYWYRQLPEEGLKFMVYLQKENIIDESGMPKERFSAEFPKEGPSILRIQQVVRGDSAAYFCASSPTRGQGNEKLFFGSGTQLSVL.

The CDR3 region has the DNA TGTGCCAGCCAAACAGGGGAATTCTCCTACGAGCAGTACTTC. It is translated as CASQTGEFSYEQYF. The rearrangement links TRBV27 to TRBJ2-7; TRBD1 matches 7 bases. V shed 8 bases and J 0 bases; nucleotides not matched to a gene: 7. This CDR3 has 14 residues. Germline assignment: CDR1 MNHEY and CDR2 SMNVEV (reference sequence).

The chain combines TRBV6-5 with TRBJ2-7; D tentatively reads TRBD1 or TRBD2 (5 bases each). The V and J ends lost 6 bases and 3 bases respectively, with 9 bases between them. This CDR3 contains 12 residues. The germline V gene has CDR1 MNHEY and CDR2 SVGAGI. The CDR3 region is CASSPRGYEQYF. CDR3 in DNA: TGTGCCAGCAGCCCGAGGGGCTACGAGCAGTACTTC.

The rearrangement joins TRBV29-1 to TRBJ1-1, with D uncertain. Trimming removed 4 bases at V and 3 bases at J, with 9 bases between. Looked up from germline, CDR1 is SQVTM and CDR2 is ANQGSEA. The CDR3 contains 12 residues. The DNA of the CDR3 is TGCAGCGTTGGCAGGACCGACACTGAAGCTTTCTTT. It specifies CSVGRTDTEAFF.

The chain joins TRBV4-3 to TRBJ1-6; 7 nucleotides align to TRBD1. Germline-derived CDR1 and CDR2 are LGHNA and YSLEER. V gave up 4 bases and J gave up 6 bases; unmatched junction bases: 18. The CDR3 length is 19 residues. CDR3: CASSPTPYNVRGSNSPLHF. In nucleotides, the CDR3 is TGCGCCAGCAGCCCGACCCCCTACAACGTCAGGGGGAGTAATTCACCCCTCCACTTT.

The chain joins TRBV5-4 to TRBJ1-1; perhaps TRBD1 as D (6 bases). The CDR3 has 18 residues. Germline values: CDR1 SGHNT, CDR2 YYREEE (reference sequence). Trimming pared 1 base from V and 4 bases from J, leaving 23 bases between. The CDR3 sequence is CASSLILGGGGYATEAFF. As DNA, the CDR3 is TGTGCCAGCAGCTTGATTTTGGGCGGGGGCGGTTACGCCACTGAAGCTTTCTTT.

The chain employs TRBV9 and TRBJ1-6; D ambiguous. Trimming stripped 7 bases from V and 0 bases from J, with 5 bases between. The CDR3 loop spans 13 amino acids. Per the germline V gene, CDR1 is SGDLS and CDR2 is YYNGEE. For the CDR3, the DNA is TGTGCCAGCCAAAGCTCCTATAATTCACCCCTCCACTTT. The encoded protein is CASQSSYNSPLHF.

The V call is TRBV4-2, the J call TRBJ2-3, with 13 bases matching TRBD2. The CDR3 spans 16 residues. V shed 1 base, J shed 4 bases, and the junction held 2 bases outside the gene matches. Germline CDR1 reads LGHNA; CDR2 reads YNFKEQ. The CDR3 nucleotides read TGTGCCAGCAGCCAAGGCACTAGCGGGGGGGCAGATACGCAGTATTTT. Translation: CASSQGTSGGADTQYF.

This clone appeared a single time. DNA of the CDR3: TGTGCCAGCAGCTACCGACGGATAGCGGGGGGGGGCGAGCAGTACTTC. The encoded protein is CASSYRRIAGGGEQYF. V and J are TRBV7-2 and TRBJ2-7, with TRBD2 matching 11 bases. Germline trimming cut 4 bases from V and 6 bases from J; bases unmatched to any gene: 11. The CDR3 length is 16 residues. Germline-derived CDR1 and CDR2 are SGHTA and FQGNSA. The full variable domain, in which reference TRBV7-2 and TRBJ2-7 provide the parts outside the CDR3, is GAGVSQSPSNKVTEKGKDVELRCDPISGHTALYWYRQSLGQGLEFLIYFQGNSAPDKSGLPSDRFSAERTGGSVSTLTIQRTQQEDSAVYLCASSYRRIAGGGEQYFGPGTRLTVT.

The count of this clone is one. The DNA of the CDR3 is TGTGCCACCAGTGATGGCCGGGGTGAAGCTTTCTTT. Translated: CATSDGRGEAFF. This chain links TRBV24-1 with TRBJ1-1, with D uncertain. CDR3 size: 12 residues. V lost 3 bases, J lost 7 bases, and 8 bases lay in between. The germline gives CDR1 KGHDR, CDR2 SFDVKD.

The CDR3 protein is CAWSRPPHWYF. The CDR3 region has the DNA TGTGCCTGGAGTAGACCCCCGCACTGGTACTTC. The chain combines TRBV30 with TRBJ2-7; D gene ambiguous. The CDR3 extends over 11 amino acids. V was trimmed by 2 bases and J by 12 bases, leaving 14 bases between them. Germline V CDR1 and CDR2: GTSNPN, SVGIG (reference sequence).